Following are 2 T cell receptor beta chains from one sample sequenced in a study of T-cell reconstitution after alpha-beta-depleted transplantation in children. Unique molecular identifiers were used to barcode this TCRbeta library. TCRdb re-called the PCR reads with MiXCR, one entry per CDR3 protein. Of about 580,000 distinct CDR3 sequences in the sample, 25% to 30% were seen once. Sequencing was performed on PBMCs, taken before TCRalphabeta/CD19-depleted stem cell transplant. These TCRs come from a boy under two years old with Wiskott-Aldrich syndrome, due to receive a stem cell transplant.

The chain carries TRBV18 and TRBJ2-2; D perhaps matches TRBD1 (5 bases). Germline lookup yields CDR1 KGHSH and CDR2 LQKENI. Trimming pared 1 base from V and 6 bases from J, leaving 15 bases between. This CDR3 region has 16 residues. The DNA for the CDR3 is TGTGCCAGCTCACCACAGGAAGGGGTTCGTGCCGGGGAGCTGTTTTTT. Translating it yields CASSPQEGVRAGELFF.

The rearrangement joins TRBV20-1 to TRBJ2-7; possibly TRBD2 for D (5 bases). Germline V gives CDR1 DFQATT, CDR2 SNEGSKA (reference sequence). V lost 0 bases and J 2 bases, leaving 11 bases between the germline ends. The CDR3 is made up of 14 amino acids. The chain's CDR3 is CSAREPGSPYEQYF. The CDR3 coding sequence is TGCAGTGCTAGAGAGCCGGGATCGCCCTACGAGCAGTACTTC.